This T cell receptor beta chain was obtained from a study of blood T cell repertoires in COVID-19. The overall study: Acute and convalescent COVID-19 samples came from the United States, Italy and Spain. T cells, B-cell-depleted T cells, or PBMCs supplied cDNA or gDNA.

The V gene lost 6 bases and the J gene lost 10 bases, with 13 bases spanning the gap. Germline V CDR1 and CDR2: MDHEN, SYDVKM. The length of the CDR3 is 13 residues. Under the authors' procedure: Estimates of nucleated cell counts were drawn from the amplification of reference gene primers. Here immunoSEQ multiplex PCR was the method, and the copy in TCRdb shows in-frame clones only, minus some. That table furnishes V, J and clone size, whereas the DNA furnished D and trimming. The repertoire holds about 83,000 clones, with 80% to 90% as singletons. This TCR derives from a woman of 80 years or more with acute or convalescent COVID-19. V is TRBV28 and J is TRBJ1-6; D perhaps matches TRBD1 (5 bases). The sequencing sample was made of peripheral blood. The CDR3 is CASSLEGKSPLHF. The DNA of the CDR3 is TGTGCCAGCAGCCTGGAGGGGAAGTCACCCCTCCACTTT.